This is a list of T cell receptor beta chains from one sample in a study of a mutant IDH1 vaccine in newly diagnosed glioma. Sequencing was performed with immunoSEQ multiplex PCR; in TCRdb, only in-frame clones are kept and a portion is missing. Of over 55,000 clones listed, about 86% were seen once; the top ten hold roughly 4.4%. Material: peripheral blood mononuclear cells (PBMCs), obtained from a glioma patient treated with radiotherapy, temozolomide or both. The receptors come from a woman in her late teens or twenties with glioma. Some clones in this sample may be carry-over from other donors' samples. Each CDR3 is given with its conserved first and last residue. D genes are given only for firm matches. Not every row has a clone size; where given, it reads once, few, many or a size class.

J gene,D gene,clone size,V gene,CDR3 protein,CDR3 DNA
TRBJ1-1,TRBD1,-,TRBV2,CASRGQGASTEAFF,TGTGCCAGCAGAGGACAGGGGGCCAGCACTGAAGCTTTCTTT
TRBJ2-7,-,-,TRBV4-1,CASSPRAGNPAYEQYF,TGCGCCAGCAGCCCCCGGGCAGGGAATCCAGCCTACGAGCAGTACTTC
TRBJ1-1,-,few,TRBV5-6,CASSLRAFEAFF,TGTGCCAGCAGCTTGCGAGCATTTGAAGCTTTCTTT
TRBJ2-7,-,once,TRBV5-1,CASSLAPTEQYF,TGCGCCAGCAGCTTGGCCCCTACCGAGCAGTACTTC
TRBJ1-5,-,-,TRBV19,CASRGQSQQPQHF,TGTGCCAGCAGAGGACAGTCCCAGCAGCCCCAGCATTTT
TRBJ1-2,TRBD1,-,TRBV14,CASSQVGRDRDGYTF,TGTGCCAGCAGCCAAGTAGGCCGGGACAGGGATGGCTACACCTTC
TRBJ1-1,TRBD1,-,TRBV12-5,CASGLDRTGRSTEAFF,TGTGCTAGTGGTTTGGACCGGACAGGGAGAAGCACTGAAGCTTTCTTT
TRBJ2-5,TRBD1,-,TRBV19,CASSIGDDRVGETQYF,TGTGCCAGTAGTATAGGGGACGACAGGGTCGGAGAGACCCAGTACTTC
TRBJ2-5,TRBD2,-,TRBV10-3,CAISESSSGGKETQYF,TGTGCCATCAGTGAGTCTTCTAGCGGGGGGAAAGAGACCCAGTACTTC
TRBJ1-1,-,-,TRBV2,CASRGPGAHTEAFF,TGTGCCAGCAGGGGTCCCGGGGCACACACTGAAGCTTTCTTT
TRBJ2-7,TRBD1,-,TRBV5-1,CASSSSGQGTSYEQYF,TGCGCCAGCAGCTCGTCGGGACAGGGAACGTCCTACGAGCAGTACTTC
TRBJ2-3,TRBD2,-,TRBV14,CASSPSGVTDTQYF,TGTGCCAGCAGCCCTAGCGGGGTCACAGATACGCAGTATTTT
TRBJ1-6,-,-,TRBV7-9,CASSSSKNYNSPLHF,TGTGCCAGCTCCTCCAGCAAGAACTATAATTCACCCCTCCACTTT
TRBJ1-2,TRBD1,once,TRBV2,CASSPRRGGQGIGYTF,TGTGCCAGCAGCCCCCGCAGGGGGGGGCAAGGGATTGGCTACACCTTC
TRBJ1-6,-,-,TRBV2,CASSGRARPGHF,TGTGCCAGCAGTGGTAGAGCCCGCCCTGGGCACTTT
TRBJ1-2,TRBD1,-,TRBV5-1,CASRFSGTGSGYTF,TGCGCCAGCCGTTTCTCCGGGACAGGGTCGGGCTACACCTTC
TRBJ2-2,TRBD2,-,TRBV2,CASSLAGVPGELFF,TGTGCCAGCAGTCTAGCGGGAGTTCCCGGGGAGCTGTTTTTT
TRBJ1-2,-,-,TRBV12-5,CASAVDVWGYTF,TGTGCTAGTGCCGTGGACGTGTGGGGCTACACCTTC
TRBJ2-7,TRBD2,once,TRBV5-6,CASSFGTSGRAREQYF,TGTGCCAGCAGCTTCGGGACTAGCGGGAGGGCGAGAGAGCAGTACTTC
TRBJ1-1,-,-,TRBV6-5,CASSYSGPTEGTEAFF,TGTGCCAGCAGTTACTCCGGCCCTACGGAGGGCACTGAAGCTTTCTTT
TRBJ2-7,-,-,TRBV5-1,CASSLGGSEQYF,TGCGCCAGCAGCTTGGGGGGAAGCGAGCAGTACTTC
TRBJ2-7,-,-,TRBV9,CASSRLWGEQYF,TGTGCCAGCAGTCGACTATGGGGCGAGCAGTACTTC
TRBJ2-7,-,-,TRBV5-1,CASSSDVPYEQYF,TGCGCCAGCAGCTCGGACGTCCCCTACGAGCAGTACTTC
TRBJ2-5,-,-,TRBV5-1,CASSFSGQETQYF,TGCGCCAGCAGCTTCTCCGGCCAAGAGACCCAGTACTTC
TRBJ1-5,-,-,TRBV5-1,CASSLGWGDSNQPQHF,TGCGCCAGCAGCTTGGGGTGGGGGGATAGCAATCAGCCCCAGCATTTT
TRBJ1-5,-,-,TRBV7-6,CASSLAGTSNQPQHF,TGTGCCAGCAGCTTAGCCGGGACATCAAATCAGCCCCAGCATTTT
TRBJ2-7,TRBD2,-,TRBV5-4,CASSNTGLGSYEQYF,TGTGCCAGCAGCAACACGGGACTAGGCTCCTACGAGCAGTACTTC
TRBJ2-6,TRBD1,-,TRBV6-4,CASGTGESSGANVLTF,TGTGCCAGCGGGACAGGGGAAAGCTCTGGGGCCAACGTCCTGACTTTC
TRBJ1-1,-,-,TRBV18,CASSPLPDLTEAFF,TGTGCCAGCTCACCTTTACCGGACCTCACTGAAGCTTTCTTT
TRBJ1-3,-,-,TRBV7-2,CASSLARAHSGNTIYF,TGTGCCAGCAGCTTAGCGAGGGCACACTCTGGAAACACCATATATTTT
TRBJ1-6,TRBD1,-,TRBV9,CASSAGQGGNNSPLHF,TGTGCCAGCAGCGCGGGACAGGGGGGAAATAATTCACCCCTCCACTTT
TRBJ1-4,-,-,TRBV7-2,CASGIGEKLFF,TGTGCCAGCGGCATTGGCGAAAAACTGTTTTTT
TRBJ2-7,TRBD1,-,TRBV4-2,CASSPGTGGPEQYF,TGTGCCAGCAGCCCTGGAACAGGGGGGCCCGAGCAGTACTTC
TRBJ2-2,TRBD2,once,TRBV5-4,CASSSEREWTGELFF,TGTGCCAGCAGCTCAGAGCGGGAGTGGACCGGGGAGCTGTTTTTT
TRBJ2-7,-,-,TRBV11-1,CASTTSGVLPYEQYF,TGTGCCAGCACCACATCAGGAGTACTTCCCTACGAGCAGTACTTC
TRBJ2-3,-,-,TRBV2,CASSQGAYSGRTQYF,TGTGCCAGCTCCCAGGGAGCCTATAGCGGAAGGACGCAGTATTTT
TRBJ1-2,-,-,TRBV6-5,CASRGSRVPDYTF,TGTGCCAGCAGGGGAAGTAGGGTCCCAGACTACACCTTC
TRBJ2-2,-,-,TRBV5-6,CASSFSQNTGELFF,TGTGCCAGCAGCTTTTCCCAGAACACCGGGGAGCTGTTTTTT
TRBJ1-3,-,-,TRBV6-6,CATRGSGNTIYF,TGTGCCACCCGGGGCTCTGGAAACACCATATATTTT
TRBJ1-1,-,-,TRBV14,CASSQVMRVGNTEAFF,TGTGCCAGCAGCCAAGTAATGCGGGTCGGGAACACTGAAGCTTTCTTT
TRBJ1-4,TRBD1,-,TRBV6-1,CASSEMVGTGDEKLFF,TGTGCCAGCAGTGAAATGGTTGGGACAGGGGATGAAAAACTGTTTTTT
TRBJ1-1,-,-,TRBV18,CASSPLPASTGSTEAFF,TGTGCCAGCTCACCACTTCCGGCCAGTACCGGGAGCACTGAAGCTTTCTTT
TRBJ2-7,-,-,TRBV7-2,CASSHPGPSYEQYF,TGTGCCAGCAGCCACCCGGGTCCTTCCTACGAGCAGTACTTC
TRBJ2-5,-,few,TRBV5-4,CASSPRIAVQETQYF,TGTGCCAGCAGCCCGCGAATAGCGGTCCAAGAGACCCAGTACTTC
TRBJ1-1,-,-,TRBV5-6,CASSLAVSNAEAFF,TGTGCCAGCAGCTTGGCGGTTTCTAATGCTGAAGCTTTCTTT
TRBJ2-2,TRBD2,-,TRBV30,CAWSAKAGGGTGELFF,TGTGCCTGGAGTGCCAAGGCGGGAGGTGGGACCGGGGAGCTGTTTTTT
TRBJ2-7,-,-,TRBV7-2,CASTKDSALTYEQYF,TGTGCCAGCACCAAGGACAGCGCTCTAACTTACGAGCAGTACTTC
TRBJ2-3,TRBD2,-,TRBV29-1,CSVGGRTSGSGDTQYF,TGCAGCGTGGGGGGAAGGACTAGCGGGAGTGGGGATACGCAGTATTTT
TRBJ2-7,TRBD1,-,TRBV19,CASSTGGTHEQYF,TGTGCCAGTAGTACAGGGGGCACGCACGAGCAGTACTTC
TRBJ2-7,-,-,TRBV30,CACSSSGHEYF,TGTGCCTGCTCCAGTTCGGGACACGAGTACTTC
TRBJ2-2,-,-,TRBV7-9,CASSLGVGENTGELFF,TGTGCCAGCAGCTTAGGGGTTGGTGAGAACACCGGGGAGCTGTTTTTT
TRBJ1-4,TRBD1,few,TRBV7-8,CASSPRQGPVEKLFF,TGTGCCAGCAGCCCACGACAGGGGCCTGTGGAAAAACTGTTTTTT
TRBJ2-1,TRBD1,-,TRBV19,CASSIKGQGANEQFF,TGTGCCAGTAGTATAAAAGGACAGGGGGCCAATGAGCAGTTCTTC
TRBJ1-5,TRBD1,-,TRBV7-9,CASSYGQGSRQPQHF,TGTGCCAGCAGCTACGGACAGGGGTCAAGGCAGCCCCAGCATTTT